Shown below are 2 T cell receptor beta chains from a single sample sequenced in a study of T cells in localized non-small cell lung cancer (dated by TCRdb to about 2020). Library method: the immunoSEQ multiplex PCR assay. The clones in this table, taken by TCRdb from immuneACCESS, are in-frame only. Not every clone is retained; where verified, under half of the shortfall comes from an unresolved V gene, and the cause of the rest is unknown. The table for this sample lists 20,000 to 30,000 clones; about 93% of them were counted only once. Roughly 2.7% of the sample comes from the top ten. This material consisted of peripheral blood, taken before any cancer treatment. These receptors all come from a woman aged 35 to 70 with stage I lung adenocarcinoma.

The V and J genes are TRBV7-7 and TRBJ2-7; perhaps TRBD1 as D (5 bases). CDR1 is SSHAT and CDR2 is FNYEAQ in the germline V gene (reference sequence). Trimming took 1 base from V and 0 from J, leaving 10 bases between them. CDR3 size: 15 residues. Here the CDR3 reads CASSLGVGPSYEQYF. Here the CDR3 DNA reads TGTGCCAGCAGCTTAGGGGTGGGGCCCTCCTACGAGCAGTACTTC.

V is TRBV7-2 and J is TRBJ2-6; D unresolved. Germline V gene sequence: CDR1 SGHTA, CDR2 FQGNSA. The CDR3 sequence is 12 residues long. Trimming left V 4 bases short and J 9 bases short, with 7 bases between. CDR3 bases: TGTGCCAGCAGCTCGGCCGACAACGTCCTGACTTTC. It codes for CASSSADNVLTF. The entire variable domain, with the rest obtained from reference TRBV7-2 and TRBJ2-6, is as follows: GAGVSQSPSNKVTEKGKDVELRCDPISGHTALYWYRQSLGQGLEFLIYFQGNSAPDKSGLPSDRFSAERTGGSVSTLTIQRTQQEDSAVYLCASSSADNVLTFGAGSRLTVL.